The entry below describes one T cell receptor beta chain. A single record per CDR3 protein comes from TCRdb applying MiXCR to the reads. The table lists approximately 100,000 distinct CDR3 sequences, around a third of them singletons, with 2% to 2.5% in the top ten. The source of the sample is a study of type 1 regulatory T cells. Study-level information: An in vitro protocol generated T-allo10, a Tr1-enriched, alloantigen-specific CD4 T cell product.

This sequence originates from a human donor in good health. Sequences were obtained from CD4+ T cells, either the whole sample or a sorted fraction (not recorded which).

The CDR3 region is CSASPGKGMNTEAFF. The DNA of the CDR3 is TGCAGTGCTTCCCCGGGTAAGGGTATGAACACTGAAGCTTTCTTT. This chain joins TRBV20-1 and TRBJ1-1; D is undetermined. This CDR3 has 15 amino acids. Germline assignment: CDR1 DFQATT and CDR2 SNEGSKA (reference sequence). The V end lost 5 bases, the J end lost 0 bases, and 16 bases lay between the germline ends.